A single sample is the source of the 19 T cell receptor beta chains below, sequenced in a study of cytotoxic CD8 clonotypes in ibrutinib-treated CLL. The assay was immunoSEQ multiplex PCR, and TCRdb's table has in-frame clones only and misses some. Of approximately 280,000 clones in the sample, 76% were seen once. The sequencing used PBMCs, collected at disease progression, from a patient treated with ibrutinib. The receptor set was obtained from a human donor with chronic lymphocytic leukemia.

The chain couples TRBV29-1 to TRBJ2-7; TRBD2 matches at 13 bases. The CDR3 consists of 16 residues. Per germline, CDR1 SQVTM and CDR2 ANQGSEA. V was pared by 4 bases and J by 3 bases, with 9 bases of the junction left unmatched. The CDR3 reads CSVAEKGLAGLYEQYF. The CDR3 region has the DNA TGCAGCGTTGCAGAAAAGGGACTAGCGGGGCTCTACGAGCAGTACTTC.

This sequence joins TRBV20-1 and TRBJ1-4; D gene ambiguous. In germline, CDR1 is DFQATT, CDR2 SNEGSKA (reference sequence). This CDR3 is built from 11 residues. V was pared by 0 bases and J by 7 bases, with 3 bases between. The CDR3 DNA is TGCAGTGCTAGAGATTCTGAAAAACTGTTTTTT. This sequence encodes CSARDSEKLFF.

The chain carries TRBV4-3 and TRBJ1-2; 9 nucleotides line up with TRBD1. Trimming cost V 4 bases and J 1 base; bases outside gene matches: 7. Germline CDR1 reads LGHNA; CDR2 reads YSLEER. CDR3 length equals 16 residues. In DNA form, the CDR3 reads TGCGCCAGCAGCCCTGGGACAGGGAATTTTAACTATGGCTACACCTTC. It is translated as CASSPGTGNFNYGYTF.

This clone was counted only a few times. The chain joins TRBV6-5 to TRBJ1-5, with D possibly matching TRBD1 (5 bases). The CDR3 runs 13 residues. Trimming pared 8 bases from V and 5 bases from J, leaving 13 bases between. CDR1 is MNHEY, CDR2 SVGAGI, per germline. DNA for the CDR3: TGTGCCAGCTCCTCCCGGGGGGATCAGCCCCAGCATTTT. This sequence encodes CASSSRGDQPQHF.

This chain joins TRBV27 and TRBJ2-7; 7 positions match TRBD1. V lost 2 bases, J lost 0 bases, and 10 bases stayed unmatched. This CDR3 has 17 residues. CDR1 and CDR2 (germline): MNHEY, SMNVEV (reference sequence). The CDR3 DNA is TGTGCCAGCAGTTTAAGGGGGACAGCCTCGAGCTCCTACGAGCAGTACTTC. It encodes CASSLRGTASSSYEQYF.

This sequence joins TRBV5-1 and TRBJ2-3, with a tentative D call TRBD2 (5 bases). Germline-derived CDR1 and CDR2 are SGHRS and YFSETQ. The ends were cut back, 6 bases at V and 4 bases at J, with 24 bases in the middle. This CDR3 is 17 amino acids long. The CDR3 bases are TGCGCCAGCAATGACCCCTTTACGAAGCGGTCCGCAGATACGCAGTATTTT. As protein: CASNDPFTKRSADTQYF. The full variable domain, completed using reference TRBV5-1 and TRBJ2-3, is KAGVTQTPRYLIKTRGQQVTLSCSPISGHRSVSWYQQTPGQGLQFLFEYFSETQRNKGNFPGRFSGRQFSNSRSEMNVSTLELGDSALYLCASNDPFTKRSADTQYFGPGTRLTVL.

In DNA, the CDR3 is TGTGCCAGCAGCTCCCTTCACGGGAGATCCTACAATGAGCAGTTCTTC. It translates to CASSSLHGRSYNEQFF. The V and J genes are TRBV11-2 and TRBJ2-1, with D possibly matching TRBD2 (6 bases). The CDR3 is 16 residues long. Germline CDR1 is SGHAT and CDR2 is FQNNGV. Trimming took 4 bases from V and 1 from J, leaving 14 bases between them.

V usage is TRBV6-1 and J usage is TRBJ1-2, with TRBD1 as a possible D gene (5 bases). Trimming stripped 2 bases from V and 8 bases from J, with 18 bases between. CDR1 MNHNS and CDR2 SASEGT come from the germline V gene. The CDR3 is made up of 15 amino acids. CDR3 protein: CASSESRGRLRGYTF. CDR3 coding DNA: TGTGCCAGCAGTGAAAGCCGGGGACGTTTACGCGGCTACACCTTC.

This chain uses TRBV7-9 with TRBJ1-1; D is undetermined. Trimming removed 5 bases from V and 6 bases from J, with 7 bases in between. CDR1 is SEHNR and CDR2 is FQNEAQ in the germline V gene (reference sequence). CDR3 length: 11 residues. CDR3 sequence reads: CASSDPAEAFF. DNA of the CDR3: TGTGCCAGCAGCGACCCCGCTGAAGCTTTCTTT. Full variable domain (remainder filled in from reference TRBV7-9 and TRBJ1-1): DTGVSQNPRHKITKRGQNVTFRCDPISEHNRLYWYRQTLGQGPEFLTYFQNEAQLEKSRLLSDRFSAERPKGSFSTLEIQRTEQGDSAMYLCASSDPAEAFFGQGTRLTVV.

The CDR3 bases are TGCAGCGTTGTTCGGGTTATGAACACTGAAGCTTTCTTT. Its translation: CSVVRVMNTEAFF. This chain connects TRBV29-1 to TRBJ1-1, with no clear D. Germline CDR1 SQVTM, CDR2 ANQGSEA. This CDR3 is 13 amino acids long. The V end lost 4 bases, the J end lost 0 bases, and 9 bases lay between the germline ends.

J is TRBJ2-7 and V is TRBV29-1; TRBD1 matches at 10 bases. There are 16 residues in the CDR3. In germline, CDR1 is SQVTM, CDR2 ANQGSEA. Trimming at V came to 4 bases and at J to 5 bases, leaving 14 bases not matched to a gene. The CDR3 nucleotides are TGCAGCGTTGGCCGGGACAGGGGTCAGGACGGAGACGAGCAGTACTTC. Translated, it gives CSVGRDRGQDGDEQYF.

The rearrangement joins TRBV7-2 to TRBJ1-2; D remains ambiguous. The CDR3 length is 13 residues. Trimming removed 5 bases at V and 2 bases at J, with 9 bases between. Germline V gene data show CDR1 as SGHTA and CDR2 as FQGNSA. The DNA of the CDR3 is TGTGCCAGCAGCCCGATCACGAACTATGGCTACACCTTC. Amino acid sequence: CASSPITNYGYTF. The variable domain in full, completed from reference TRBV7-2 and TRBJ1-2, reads GAGVSQSPSNKVTEKGKDVELRCDPISGHTALYWYRQSLGQGLEFLIYFQGNSAPDKSGLPSDRFSAERTGGSVSTLTIQRTQQEDSAVYLCASSPITNYGYTFGSGTRLTVV.

The CDR3, as DNA: TGCAGCGTTGCCGGGTGGGTGAATGAAAAACTGTTTTTT. It specifies CSVAGWVNEKLFF. The J gene is TRBJ1-4, the V gene TRBV29-1; D unresolved. The CDR3 loop spans 13 amino acids. V lost 4 bases, J lost 5 bases, and 11 bases lay in between. The germline V gene encodes CDR1 SQVTM and CDR2 ANQGSEA.

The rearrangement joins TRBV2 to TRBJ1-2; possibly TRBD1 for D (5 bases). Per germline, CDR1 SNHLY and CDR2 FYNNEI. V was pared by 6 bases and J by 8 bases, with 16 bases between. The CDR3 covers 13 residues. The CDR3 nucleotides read TGTGCCAGCAGCCCCCTTGGGACTGGGGGCTACACCTTC. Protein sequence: CASSPLGTGGYTF.

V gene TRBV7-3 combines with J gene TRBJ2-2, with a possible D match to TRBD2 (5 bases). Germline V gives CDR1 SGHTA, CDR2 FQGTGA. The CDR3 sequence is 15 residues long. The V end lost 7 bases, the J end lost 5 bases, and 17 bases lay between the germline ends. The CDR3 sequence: CASTLKGEGTGELFF. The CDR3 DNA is TGTGCCAGCACCCTTAAGGGAGAGGGAACCGGGGAGCTGTTTTTT.

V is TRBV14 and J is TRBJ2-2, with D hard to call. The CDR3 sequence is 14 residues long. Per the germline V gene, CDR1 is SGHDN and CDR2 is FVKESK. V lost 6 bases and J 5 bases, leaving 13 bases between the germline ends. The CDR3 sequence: CASSLRVVTGELFF. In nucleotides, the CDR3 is TGTGCCAGCAGTCTAAGGGTCGTAACCGGGGAGCTGTTTTTT.

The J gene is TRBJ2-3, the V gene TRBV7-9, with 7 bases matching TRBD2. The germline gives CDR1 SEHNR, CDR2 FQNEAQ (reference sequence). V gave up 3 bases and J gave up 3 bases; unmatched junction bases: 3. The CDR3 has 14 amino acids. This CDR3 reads CASSFSGPTDTQYF. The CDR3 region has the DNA TGTGCCAGCAGCTTTAGCGGGCCGACAGATACGCAGTATTTT.

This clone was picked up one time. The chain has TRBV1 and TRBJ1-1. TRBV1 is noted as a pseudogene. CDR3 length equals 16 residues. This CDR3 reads CTSSQAFRGLTNEAFF. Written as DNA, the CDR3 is TGCACCAGCAGCCAAGCTTTCCGGGGGTTGACCAATGAAGCTTTCTTT.

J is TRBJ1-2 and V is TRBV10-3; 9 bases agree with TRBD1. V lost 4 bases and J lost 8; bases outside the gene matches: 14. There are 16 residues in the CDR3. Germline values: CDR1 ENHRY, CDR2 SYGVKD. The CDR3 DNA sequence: TGTGCCATCAGTGTAACTACACCGGGACAGGGAAGCGGCTACACCTTC. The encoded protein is CAISVTTPGQGSGYTF.